The 23 T cell receptor beta chains below were found in one sample sequenced in a study of T cells after yellow fever vaccination. TCRdb reanalysed the 5' RACE reads using MiXCR and keeps one entry per CDR3 protein. The table shows about 300,000 distinct CDR3 sequences, with less than 9.5% occurring only once. Sequencing used CD4+ T cells sorted from PBMCs, obtained 5 days after the yellow fever booster vaccination. These receptor sequences come from a man aged 18-30 years who received the YFV17D yellow fever vaccine.

The table lists this clonotype with a few counts. The gene calls are TRBV5-5 and TRBJ2-6; tentatively, D is TRBD1 or TRBD2 (6 bases each). Trimming removed 4 bases from V and 0 bases from J, with 20 bases in between. This CDR3 has 19 residues. Germline assignment: CDR1 SGHKS and CDR2 YYEKEE (reference sequence). The CDR3 here is CASSPRRGDGRSGANVLTF. CDR3 bases: TGTGCCAGCAGCCCTAGAAGGGGGGACGGGCGCTCTGGGGCCAACGTCCTGACTTTC.

The chain has TRBV5-1 and TRBJ2-1, with no clear D. Trimming left V 1 base short and J 0 bases short, with 11 bases between. The CDR3 spans 16 residues. CDR1 and CDR2 (germline): SGHRS, YFSETQ. The CDR3 DNA sequence: TGCGCCAGCAGCTTGCTGGCGCGGAGCTCCTACAATGAGCAGTTCTTC. Protein product: CASSLLARSSYNEQFF.

In this sample, this clonotype turned up a few times. This sequence joins TRBV21-1 and TRBJ1-2; the D call in the table, TRBD1, was not verified against the DNA. TRBV21-1 is described as a pseudogene. CDR3 length equals 15 residues. The CDR3 is CASSKPTEQPRRYTF. CDR3 bases: TGTGCCAGCAGCAAGCCAACCGAACAGCCCCGCCGCTACACCTTC.

The chain recombines TRBV18 with TRBJ1-1; D is unclear. From germline, CDR1 is KGHSH and CDR2 LQKENI. The CDR3 spans 13 residues. Trimming cost V 0 bases and J 1 base, with 3 bases left between them. For the CDR3, the DNA is TGTGCCAGCTCACCACCCCAGAACACTGAAGCTTTCTTT. Residues: CASSPPQNTEAFF.

In this sample, this clonotype turned up a few times. The CDR3 loop is CSARRGGSNTEAFF. For the CDR3, the DNA is TGCAGTGCTAGGAGGGGGGGTTCGAACACTGAAGCTTTCTTT. This chain uses TRBV20-1 with TRBJ1-1; TRBD1 might be the D (6 bases). The CDR3 runs to 14 residues. The V and J ends lost 3 bases and 1 base respectively, with 12 bases between them. Germline-derived CDR1 and CDR2 are DFQATT and SNEGSKA (reference sequence).

A few counts support this clonotype. The rearrangement links TRBV15 to TRBJ1-1, with a possible D match to TRBD1 (6 bases). Germline V gene sequence: CDR1 LNHNV, CDR2 YYDKDF (reference sequence). Trimming removed 3 bases at V and 4 bases at J, with 12 bases between. This CDR3 region has 14 residues. CDR3 in amino acids: CATSSITGFTEAFF. The CDR3 coding sequence is TGTGCCACCAGCAGTATCACAGGGTTCACTGAAGCTTTCTTT. The full variable domain, rest sourced from reference TRBV15 and TRBJ1-1, is DAMVIQNPRYQVTQFGKPVTLSCSQTLNHNVMYWYQQKSSQAPKLLFHYYDKDFNNEADTPDNFQSRRPNTSFCFLDIRSPGLGDTAMYLCATSSITGFTEAFFGQGTRLTVV.

There are many counts of this clonotype. The V call is TRBV2, the J call TRBJ1-3; D unresolved. Trimming removed 11 bases at V and 0 bases at J, with 11 bases between. The CDR3 spans 13 residues. Germline V CDR1 and CDR2: SNHLY, FYNNEI. The CDR3 region has the DNA TGTGCCTCGGGGTCCCTCTCTGGAAACACCATATATTTT. This codes for CASGSLSGNTIYF.

The chain carries TRBV4-3 and TRBJ2-5; 14 positions agree with TRBD2. CDR1 is LGHNA and CDR2 is YSLEER in the germline V gene. The CDR3 is 16 amino acids. V was pared by 0 bases and J by 5 bases, with 2 bases of the junction left unmatched. The CDR3 region is CASSQDRTSGGETQYF. CDR3 bases: TGCGCCAGCAGCCAAGATAGGACTAGCGGGGGGGAGACCCAGTACTTC.

There are a few counts of this clonotype. The chain joins TRBV7-2 to TRBJ2-5, with unresolved D. V lost 5 bases to trimming and J lost 5 bases, with 12 bases between them. The germline CDR1 and CDR2 sequences are SGHTA and FQGNSA. The CDR3 covers 13 residues. CDR3 bases: TGTGCCAGCAGCAAAATACCGTCGGAGACCCAGTACTTC. Translation gives CASSKIPSETQYF.

The chain recombines TRBV12-3 or TRBV12-4 with TRBJ2-4; TRBD2 might be the D (5 bases). This CDR3 contains 15 residues. V gave up 3 bases and J gave up 9 bases, with 18 bases separating them. CDR3 in amino acids: CASSFGRVGAAIQYF. CDR3 nucleotides: TGTGCCAGCAGTTTCGGGCGGGTGGGCGCGGCCATTCAGTACTTC.

This clonotype was seen many times. The genes are TRBV29-1 and TRBJ2-7, with 7 bases matching TRBD2. The V and J ends lost 5 bases and 4 bases, in that order; junction bases with no gene match: 8. CDR3 length: 13 residues. Germline V gene sequence: CDR1 SQVTM, CDR2 ANQGSEA. The CDR3 nucleotides are TGCAGCGTTAAATCGGACGGGGGGTACGAGCAGTACTTC. Translated, it gives CSVKSDGGYEQYF.

The chain combines TRBV7-8 with TRBJ2-3; 14 positions match TRBD2. After removal of 3 bases from V and 4 bases from J, the junction contained 6 bases not matched to a gene. Germline assignment: CDR1 SGHVS and CDR2 FQNEAQ. This CDR3 has 17 amino acids. For the CDR3, the DNA is TGTGCCAGCAGCTTCCGACTGACTAGCGGGGGGGCAGATACGCAGTATTTT. Its translation: CASSFRLTSGGADTQYF.

The chain combines TRBV24-1 with TRBJ1-1; a possible D gene is TRBD1 (5 bases). Germline V gene data show CDR1 as KGHDR and CDR2 as SFDVKD. V was trimmed by 4 bases and J by 5 bases, leaving 10 bases between them. CDR3 length: 13 amino acids. CDR3 nucleotides: TGTGCCACCAGTGACCTACGGGGGACTGAAGCTTTCTTT. Encoded protein: CATSDLRGTEAFF.

This CDR3 reads CASSLGGQGGEQYV. The CDR3 nucleotides read TGTGCCAGCAGCTTAGGGGGACAGGGGGGCGAGCAGTACGTC. This chain links TRBV28 with TRBJ2-7; 11 bases match TRBD1. J lost 6 bases, V lost 6 bases, and 7 bases had no gene match. Looked up from germline, CDR1 is MDHEN and CDR2 is SYDVKM. The CDR3 length is 14 residues.

This clonotype was found a few times. V gene TRBV6-6 combines with J gene TRBJ2-3; 10 nucleotides line up with TRBD2. Germline CDR1 and CDR2: MNHNY and SVGAGI (reference sequence). The CDR3 totals 15 residues. V lost 6 bases and J lost 8; bases outside the gene matches: 11. In nucleotides, the CDR3 is TGTGCCAGCAGCCGGACTAGCGGCCAACCCAGTACGCAGTATTTT. Its translation is CASSRTSGQPSTQYF.

This clonotype was picked up a small number of times. V usage is TRBV20-1 and J usage is TRBJ1-2, with 7 bases that match TRBD1. The CDR3 has 14 amino acids. The J segment lost 3 bases and the V segment lost 3 bases, leaving 7 bases of the junction unmatched. The germline CDR1 and CDR2 sequences are DFQATT and SNEGSKA (reference sequence). CDR3: CSASNPGGYYGYTF. CDR3 nucleotide sequence: TGCAGTGCTAGTAATCCAGGGGGTTACTATGGCTACACCTTC.

This clonotype showed up just a few times. The gene calls are TRBV18 and TRBJ1-5; D possibly corresponds to TRBD1 (6 bases). CDR1 and CDR2 from the germline V gene are KGHSH and LQKENI. Trimming took off 4 bases at V and 6 bases at J, with 13 bases between the two ends. This CDR3 has 14 residues. The CDR3 loop reads CASSQTGDGQPQHF. The CDR3 region has the DNA TGTGCCAGCTCACAGACAGGAGACGGTCAGCCCCAGCATTTT.

The V and J genes are TRBV5-1 and TRBJ2-3; D call uncertain. The V end lost 0 bases, the J end lost 6 bases, and 14 bases lay between the germline ends. The CDR3 is 15 amino acids. CDR1 and CDR2 (germline): SGHRS, YFSETQ. The CDR3 sequence is CASSLAGAQWDTQYF. The CDR3 DNA is TGCGCCAGCAGCTTGGCCGGTGCTCAGTGGGATACGCAGTATTTT.

This clonotype occurred a few times. CDR3 coding DNA: TGTGCCAGCAGTTACTCTCGGCGAGGGGAGATAGGGAAAAACATTCAGTACTTC. Translation gives CASSYSRRGEIGKNIQYF. The chain uses TRBV6-6 and TRBJ2-4; tentatively, D is TRBD1 or TRBD2 (5 bases each). This CDR3 region has 18 residues. The V end was cut by 0 bases, the J end by 4 bases, with 19 bases between. CDR1 is MNHNY and CDR2 is SVGAGI in the germline V gene (reference sequence).

The genes are TRBV9 and TRBJ2-5; 10 nucleotides agree with TRBD2. This CDR3 contains 16 residues. With 4 bases clipped from V and 2 bases from J, the junction kept 8 bases outside the gene matches. Per the germline V gene, CDR1 is SGDLS and CDR2 is YYNGEE. CDR3 nucleotides: TGTGCCAGCAGCCAGAGCGGGGGGGCCCTTCAAGAGACCCAGTACTTC. Translating gives CASSQSGGALQETQYF. Complete variable domain (other parts from reference TRBV9 and TRBJ2-5): DSGVTQTPKHLITATGQRVTLRCSPRSGDLSVYWYQQSLDQGLQFLIQYYNGEERAKGNILERFSAQQFPDLHSELNLSSLELGDSALYFCASSQSGGALQETQYFGPGTRLLVL.

The table lists this clonotype with a few counts. In DNA form, the CDR3 reads TGTGCCAGCGGTCTAGGGGGCGAGCAGAGAGAGACCCAGTACTTC. This sequence encodes CASGLGGEQRETQYF. The J gene is TRBJ2-5, the V gene TRBV11-2, with TRBD1 matching over 7 bases. V shed 8 bases and J 4 bases; nucleotides not matched to a gene: 13. The length of the CDR3 is 15 residues. The germline gives CDR1 SGHAT, CDR2 FQNNGV.

This clonotype came up a few times. The chain couples TRBV7-3 to TRBJ2-5; 7 nucleotides agree with TRBD2. Trimming at V came to 5 bases and at J to 4 bases, leaving 4 bases not matched to a gene. Germline assignment: CDR1 SGHTA and CDR2 FQGTGA. The length of the CDR3 is 13 residues. CDR3 in amino acids: CASSRWGGETQYF. CDR3 nucleotides: TGTGCCAGCAGCCGTTGGGGGGGAGAGACCCAGTACTTC.

This clonotype was recorded many times. The chain couples TRBV12-3 or TRBV12-4 to TRBJ1-5; possibly TRBD1 for D (6 bases). V lost 5 bases, J lost 6 bases, and 11 bases lay in between. The CDR3 runs to 13 residues. This chain's CDR3 is CASSPGQSQPQHF. Written as DNA, the CDR3 is TGTGCCAGCAGTCCGGGACAAAGTCAGCCCCAGCATTTT.